This record concerns one T cell receptor (beta chain) sequence. The data belong to a study of blood T cell repertoires in COVID-19. This CDR3 comprises 19 residues. Losses at the gene ends were 2 bases for V and 0 bases for J; bases not matched to a gene: 11. The method was immunoSEQ multiplex PCR; TCRdb's version includes in-frame clones alone and lacks a portion of them. The table includes about 12,000 clones, roughly 76% detected once. Sequenced input: peripheral blood. The chain joins TRBV23-1 to TRBJ2-3; 10 bases map to TRBD2. TRBV23-1 is classed as an ORF, of uncertain function. This sequence was found in a human donor in a cohort sampled during active COVID-19. CDR3 sequence reads: CASSQETSGQLTSTDTQYF. The CDR3 DNA reads as TGCGCCAGCAGTCAAGAGACTAGCGGGCAGTTAACTAGCACAGATACGCAGTATTTT.